Below are 18 T cell receptor beta chains sequenced from a single sample in a study of cytomegalovirus exposure and HLA in healthy donors. Primers included in the PCR were 60 Vbeta and 13 Jbeta primers. Repertoires were generated with immunoSEQ multiplex PCR, while TCRdb's copy carries only in-frame clones and drops some. The table includes 150,000 to 200,000 clones, roughly 60% detected once. The specimen was PBMCs. The receptors stem from a man aged 40-55 years in good health and CMV-seronegative.

The chain carries TRBV7-9 and TRBJ2-5, with 9 bases lining up with TRBD1. Per the germline V gene, CDR1 is SEHNR and CDR2 is FQNEAQ (reference sequence). This CDR3 comprises 19 residues. The V gene end was trimmed by 4 bases and the J gene end by 1 base; junction bases not matched to a gene: 16. For the CDR3, the DNA is TGTGCCAGCAGCTCGGTTCGGACAGGGGCCAGGAGAGGCCAAGAGACCCAGTACTTC. Protein sequence: CASSSVRTGARRGQETQYF.

V gene TRBV30 combines with J gene TRBJ2-7; 9 bases agree with TRBD1. The CDR3 extends over 15 amino acids. V shed 0 bases and J 6 bases; nucleotides not matched to a gene: 9. Germline CDR1 GTSNPN, CDR2 SVGIG (reference sequence). The CDR3 region has the DNA TGTGCCTGGAGTGTAGGGACAGGGAGGTATGGCGAGCAGTACTTC. Translated, it gives CAWSVGTGRYGEQYF.

In its sample, this clone was seen once. The chain has TRBV6-8 and TRBJ2-7, with TRBD1 matching 9 bases. The V gene end was trimmed by 10 bases and the J gene end by 3 bases; junction bases not matched to a gene: 7. Germline lookup yields CDR1 MNHGY and CDR2 SAAAGT. This CDR3 region has 13 residues. CDR3 amino acids: CANPGQGFYEQYF. DNA of the CDR3: TGTGCCAATCCGGGACAGGGATTCTACGAGCAGTACTTC.

This clone has a handful of counts. At one end, the junction sequence differs from germline, possibly due to a read error. The chain is built from TRBV7-9 and TRBJ2-2; D unclear. CDR1 and CDR2 from the germline V gene are SEHNR and FQNEAQ (reference sequence). The CDR3 loop spans 11 amino acids. CDR3 region: CSSSPTGELFF. For the CDR3, the DNA is TGTTCCAGCAGCCCAACCGGGGAGCTGTTTTTT.

This clone was counted a few times. The rearrangement links TRBV5-1 to TRBJ2-7, with 8 nucleotides matching TRBD1. From germline, CDR1 is SGHRS and CDR2 YFSETQ. V shed 2 bases, J shed 5 bases, and the junction held 6 bases outside the gene matches. The CDR3 sequence is 14 residues long. The CDR3 region has the DNA TGCGCCAGCAGCTTCGGACAGGGTACAGACGAGCAGTACTTC. Protein product: CASSFGQGTDEQYF.

V is TRBV7-2 and J is TRBJ2-1; D unresolved. CDR1 SGHTA and CDR2 FQGNSA come from the germline V gene. The CDR3 has 15 amino acids. Between the trimmed V and J ends, which lost 5 bases and 1 base, there was a span of 12 bases. CDR3 in amino acids: CASSTTGFSYNEQFF. The CDR3 DNA reads TGTGCCAGCAGCACTACCGGGTTTTCCTACAATGAGCAGTTCTTC. Full variable domain (missing parts from reference TRBV7-2 and TRBJ2-1): GAGVSQSPSNKVTEKGKDVELRCDPISGHTALYWYRQSLGQGLEFLIYFQGNSAPDKSGLPSDRFSAERTGGSVSTLTIQRTQQEDSAVYLCASSTTGFSYNEQFFGPGTRLTVL.

The chain uses TRBV6-1 and TRBJ2-1, with 12 bases that match TRBD2. Per the germline V gene, CDR1 is MNHNS and CDR2 is SASEGT. The CDR3 is made up of 15 amino acids. V lost 8 bases to trimming and J lost 8 bases; unmatched junction nucleotides: 10. The CDR3 DNA follows: TGTGCCAGCCAGGCTAGCGGGGGGGGGACCGATGAGCAGTTCTTC. Translation gives CASQASGGGTDEQFF.

This clone was counted between two and nine times. The V and J genes are TRBV30 and TRBJ1-3; D is possibly TRBD1 (5 bases). This CDR3 region has 13 residues. The V end lost 1 base, the J end lost 3 bases, and 7 bases lay between the germline ends. Looked up from germline, CDR1 is GTSNPN and CDR2 is SVGIG (reference sequence). CDR3 residues: CAWSGQIGNTIYF. Here the CDR3 DNA reads TGTGCCTGGAGTGGACAGATTGGAAACACCATATATTTT.

This clone was found a few times. This chain uses TRBV7-9 with TRBJ2-5, with D perhaps matching TRBD1 (5 bases). Between the trimmed V and J ends, which lost 2 bases and 1 base, there was a span of 11 bases. This CDR3 is built from 15 residues. Germline CDR1 is SEHNR and CDR2 is FQNEAQ (reference sequence). CDR3 DNA sequence: TGTGCCAGCAGCTTACCCCAGGGTGGCCAAGAGACCCAGTACTTC. Translating gives CASSLPQGGQETQYF.

The genes are TRBV5-1 and TRBJ2-5; D unclear. Trimming left V 4 bases short and J 5 bases short, with 9 bases between. Germline V gives CDR1 SGHRS, CDR2 YFSETQ. The CDR3 runs 12 residues. CDR3 protein: CASSALLETQYF. In nucleotides, the CDR3 is TGCGCCAGCAGCGCCCTACTCGAGACCCAGTACTTC.

This clone turned up a few times. This chain uses TRBV6-6 with TRBJ1-4; D gene unclear. Between the trimmed V and J ends, which lost 10 bases and 7 bases, there was a span of 19 bases. The CDR3 consists of 14 residues. Germline V gene lookup returns CDR1 MNHNY and CDR2 SVGAGI (reference sequence). Here the CDR3 DNA reads TGTGCCACACGGACTTTCCGGAGGAGTGAAAAACTGTTTTTT. Residues: CATRTFRRSEKLFF.

V gene TRBV30 combines with J gene TRBJ2-3; 11 positions match TRBD2. Trimming removed 1 base from V and 2 bases from J; junction bases left unmatched: 8. Germline values: CDR1 GTSNPN, CDR2 SVGIG (reference sequence). The CDR3 has 17 residues. CDR3 sequence (DNA): TGTGCCTGGAGTGCCAATCTACTAGCGGGGGACACAGATACGCAGTATTTT. The encoded protein is CAWSANLLAGDTDTQYF.

This clone was recorded a few times. The rearrangement uses TRBV18 and TRBJ1-2, with D unclear. Trimming cost V 2 bases and J 4 bases, with 14 bases left between them. The CDR3 loop spans 15 amino acids. Germline CDR1 is KGHSH and CDR2 is LQKENI. CDR3 DNA: TGTGCCAGCTCACCAGAGGGAGGGAGCCCCTATGGCTACACCTTC. Its protein product is CASSPEGGSPYGYTF.

The chain couples TRBV19 to TRBJ1-1; D is perhaps TRBD1 (6 bases). CDR1 and CDR2 (germline): LNHDA, SQIVND (reference sequence). V was trimmed by 6 bases and J by 1 base, leaving 9 bases between them. CDR3 length: 13 residues. The CDR3 protein is CASRVTGNTEAFF. DNA of the CDR3: TGTGCCAGTAGAGTGACAGGGAACACTGAAGCTTTCTTT.

Comment on this clone: Germline is not matched at one junction end, which may reflect a read error. The V and J genes are TRBV7-3 and TRBJ1-1, with TRBD1 as a possible D gene (6 bases). This CDR3 spans 16 amino acids. CDR1 SGHTA and CDR2 FQGTGA come from the germline V gene. The CDR3 sequence: CASSLRGGAFGTEAFF. CDR3 sequence (DNA): TGTGCCAGCAGTTTAAGGGGGGGCGCCTTCGGCACTGAAGCTTTCTTT.

The V and J genes are TRBV7-8 and TRBJ2-4; a weak D match, TRBD1 (6 bases). V lost 4 bases, J lost 0 bases, and 13 bases lay in between. Per the germline V gene, CDR1 is SGHVS and CDR2 is FQNEAQ. The CDR3 is made up of 16 amino acids. For the CDR3, the DNA is TGTGCCAGCAGCTCCCGACAGGTCTTAGCCAAAAACATTCAGTACTTC. Amino acids: CASSSRQVLAKNIQYF.

V is TRBV19 and J is TRBJ1-5; 8 bases are shared with TRBD1. Germline CDR1 is LNHDA and CDR2 is SQIVND (reference sequence). This CDR3 is built from 16 residues. V gave up 7 bases and J gave up 2 bases; unmatched junction bases: 10. CDR3 in amino acids: CASTGGIVLRNQPQHF. The CDR3 region has the DNA TGTGCCAGTACAGGGGGCATTGTATTGCGCAATCAGCCCCAGCATTTT.

The CDR3 DNA reads TGTGCCAGCAGCCAAGCCGACAGGGGAGGCGATCAGCCCCAGCATTTT. Amino acid sequence: CASSQADRGGDQPQHF. The chain couples TRBV4-2 to TRBJ1-5; 8 nucleotides align to TRBD1. This CDR3 spans 16 amino acids. The J segment lost 5 bases and the V segment lost 1 base, leaving 7 bases of the junction unmatched. Germline V lookup: CDR1 LGHNA, CDR2 YNFKEQ.